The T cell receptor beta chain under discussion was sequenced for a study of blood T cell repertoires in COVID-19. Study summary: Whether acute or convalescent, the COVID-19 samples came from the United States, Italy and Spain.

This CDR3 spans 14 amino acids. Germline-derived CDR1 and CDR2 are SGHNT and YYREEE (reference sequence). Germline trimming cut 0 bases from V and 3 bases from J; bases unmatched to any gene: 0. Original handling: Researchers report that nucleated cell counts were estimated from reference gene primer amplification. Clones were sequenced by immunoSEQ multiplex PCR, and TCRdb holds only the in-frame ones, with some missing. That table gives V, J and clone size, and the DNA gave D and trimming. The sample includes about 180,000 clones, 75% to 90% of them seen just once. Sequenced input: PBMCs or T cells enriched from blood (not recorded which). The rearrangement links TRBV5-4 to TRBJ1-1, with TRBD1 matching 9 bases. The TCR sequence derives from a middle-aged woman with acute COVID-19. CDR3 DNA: TGTGCCAGCAGCTTGGGGGACAGGGACACTGAAGCTTTCTTT. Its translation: CASSLGDRDTEAFF.